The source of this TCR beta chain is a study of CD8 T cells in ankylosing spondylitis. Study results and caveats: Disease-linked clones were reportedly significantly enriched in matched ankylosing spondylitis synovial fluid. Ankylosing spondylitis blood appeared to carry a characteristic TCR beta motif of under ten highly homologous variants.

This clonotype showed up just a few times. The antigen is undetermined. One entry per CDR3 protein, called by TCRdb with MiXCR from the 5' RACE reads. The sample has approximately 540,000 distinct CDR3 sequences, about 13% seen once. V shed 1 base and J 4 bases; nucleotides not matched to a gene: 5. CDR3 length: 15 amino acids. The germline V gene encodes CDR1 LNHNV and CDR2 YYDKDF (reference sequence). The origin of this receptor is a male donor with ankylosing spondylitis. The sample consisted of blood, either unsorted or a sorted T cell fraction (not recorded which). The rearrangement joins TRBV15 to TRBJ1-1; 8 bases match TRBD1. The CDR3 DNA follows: TGTGCCACCAGCAGAGTCGAAACAGGGGGCACTGAAGCTTTCTTT. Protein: CATSRVETGGTEAFF.